A selection of T cell receptor beta chains follows, all from one sample in a study of neurological immune-mediated disorders. TCRdb reanalysed the 5' RACE reads using MiXCR and keeps one entry per CDR3 protein. In the table there are 49,000 or so distinct CDR3 sequences, 3.5% to 5% of which are singletons. Sequences were obtained from PBMCs. Every receptor here comes from a woman in her fifties or sixties with multiple sclerosis. Each CDR3 is given with its conserved first and last residue. The D gene is left open where the match is weak. Where a row states a size, it is once, few, many or the class of an expanded clone; other rows omit it.

V gene: TRBV29-1; CDR3 length: 14; clone size: many; J gene: TRBJ2-1; D gene: TRBD2; CDR3 protein: CSVAVAGGYNEQFF; CDR3 DNA: TGCAGCGTGGCTGTAGCGGGAGGGTACAATGAGCAGTTCTTC
V gene: TRBV29-1; CDR3 length: 14; clone size: many; J gene: TRBJ2-5; D gene: TRBD1; CDR3 protein: CSVVDRGPPETQYF; CDR3 DNA: TGCAGCGTTGTTGACAGGGGGCCTCCGGAGACCCAGTACTTC
V gene: TRBV12-3/TRBV12-4; CDR3 length: 15; clone size: many; J gene: TRBJ1-1; D gene: NA; CDR3 protein: CASNWGRRMNTEAFF; CDR3 DNA: TGTGCCAGCAACTGGGGCAGGAGGATGAACACTGAAGCTTTCTTT
V gene: TRBV7-8; CDR3 length: 16; clone size: many; J gene: TRBJ1-6; D gene: NA; CDR3 protein: CASSLVSGSSNSPLHF; CDR3 DNA: TGTGCCAGCAGCTTAGTGTCGGGCAGCTCCAATTCACCCCTCCACTTT
V gene: TRBV4-1; CDR3 length: 16; clone size: many; J gene: TRBJ1-4; D gene: TRBD1; CDR3 protein: CASSQGSTGEVEKLFF; CDR3 DNA: TGCGCCAGCAGCCAGGGTTCGACAGGGGAGGTTGAAAAACTGTTTTTT
V gene: TRBV5-1; CDR3 length: 17; clone size: few; J gene: TRBJ2-6; D gene: TRBD2; CDR3 protein: CASSLERGGAGANVLTF; CDR3 DNA: TGCGCCAGCAGCTTGGAGCGGGGGGGCGCTGGGGCCAACGTCCTGACTTTC
V gene: TRBV7-2; CDR3 length: 14; clone size: few; J gene: TRBJ2-3; D gene: TRBD1; CDR3 protein: CASSLGQHTVTQYF; CDR3 DNA: TGTGCCAGCAGCTTGGGACAGCACACAGTTACGCAGTATTTT
V gene: TRBV7-2; CDR3 length: 12; clone size: few; J gene: TRBJ1-1; D gene: NA; CDR3 protein: CASSLDDNKAFF; CDR3 DNA: TGTGCCAGCAGCTTAGACGACAATAAAGCTTTCTTT
V gene: TRBV28; CDR3 length: 13; clone size: many; J gene: TRBJ2-4; D gene: NA; CDR3 protein: CASLPQPGTKKYF; CDR3 DNA: TGTGCCAGCCTTCCACAGCCCGGGACAAAGAAGTACTTC
V gene: TRBV15; CDR3 length: 15; clone size: many; J gene: TRBJ1-6; D gene: NA; CDR3 protein: CATSSMRARNSPLHF; CDR3 DNA: TGTGCCACCAGCAGTATGAGGGCTCGAAATTCACCCCTCCACTTT
V gene: TRBV4-1; CDR3 length: 15; clone size: many; J gene: TRBJ1-2; D gene: NA; CDR3 protein: CASSLHRTANYGYTF; CDR3 DNA: TGCGCCAGCAGCCTTCACAGGACGGCTAACTATGGCTACACCTTC
V gene: TRBV10-3; CDR3 length: 14; clone size: many; J gene: TRBJ2-6; D gene: NA; CDR3 protein: CAIAGGAGANVLTF; CDR3 DNA: TGTGCCATCGCAGGGGGGGCTGGGGCCAACGTCCTGACTTTC
V gene: TRBV25-1; CDR3 length: 15; clone size: few; J gene: TRBJ2-3; D gene: TRBD2; CDR3 protein: CASSGLAGVVDTQYF; CDR3 DNA: TGTGCCAGCAGTGGTCTAGCGGGAGTGGTAGATACGCAGTATTTT
V gene: TRBV7-2; CDR3 length: 14; clone size: NA; J gene: TRBJ2-5; D gene: NA; CDR3 protein: CASSLVRDQETQYF; CDR3 DNA: TGTGCCAGCAGCTTAGTCCGGGACCAAGAGACCCAGTACTTC
V gene: TRBV28; CDR3 length: 12; clone size: many; J gene: TRBJ2-7; D gene: NA; CDR3 protein: CASRSPSYEQYF; CDR3 DNA: TGTGCCAGCAGGTCTCCGTCCTACGAGCAGTACTTC
V gene: TRBV3-1; CDR3 length: 15; clone size: NA; J gene: TRBJ2-7; D gene: NA; CDR3 protein: CASSQVLGAGYEQYF; CDR3 DNA: TGTGCCAGCAGCCAAGTGCTGGGCGCGGGCTACGAGCAGTACTTC
V gene: TRBV5-1; CDR3 length: 15; clone size: few; J gene: TRBJ2-5; D gene: NA; CDR3 protein: CASSLWSGGQETQYF; CDR3 DNA: TGCGCCAGCAGCTTGTGGTCAGGGGGGCAAGAGACCCAGTACTTC
V gene: TRBV20-1; CDR3 length: 15; clone size: few; J gene: TRBJ2-3; D gene: NA; CDR3 protein: CSARDYQGRTDTQYF; CDR3 DNA: TGCAGTGCTAGAGATTATCAGGGACGCACAGATACGCAGTATTTT
V gene: TRBV6-5; CDR3 length: 14; clone size: few; J gene: TRBJ2-1; D gene: NA; CDR3 protein: CASNRAGEGHEQFF; CDR3 DNA: TGTGCCAGCAACCGAGCCGGAGAGGGGCATGAGCAGTTCTTC
V gene: TRBV13; CDR3 length: 15; clone size: many; J gene: TRBJ2-1; D gene: TRBD2; CDR3 protein: CASSGPGLVVNEQFF; CDR3 DNA: TGTGCCAGCAGCGGACCGGGACTAGTCGTCAATGAGCAGTTCTTC
V gene: TRBV29-1; CDR3 length: 13; clone size: many; J gene: TRBJ1-5; D gene: NA; CDR3 protein: CSVELGGNQPQHF; CDR3 DNA: TGCAGCGTTGAGCTGGGGGGCAATCAGCCCCAGCATTTT
V gene: TRBV28; CDR3 length: 13; clone size: many; J gene: TRBJ2-7; D gene: TRBD1; CDR3 protein: CASSLTGVNEQYF; CDR3 DNA: TGTGCCAGCAGCCTGACAGGGGTTAACGAGCAGTACTTC
V gene: TRBV7-6; CDR3 length: 14; clone size: NA; J gene: TRBJ2-1; D gene: NA; CDR3 protein: CASSLRGKYNEQFF; CDR3 DNA: TGTGCCAGCAGCTTAAGGGGCAAATACAATGAGCAGTTCTTC
V gene: TRBV10-3; CDR3 length: 13; clone size: many; J gene: TRBJ1-5; D gene: NA; CDR3 protein: CAGPPDLSQPQHF; CDR3 DNA: TGTGCCGGCCCTCCGGATCTGAGTCAGCCCCAGCATTTT
V gene: TRBV5-1; CDR3 length: 13; clone size: few; J gene: TRBJ1-1; D gene: NA; CDR3 protein: CASSTDQNTEAFF; CDR3 DNA: TGCGCCAGCAGCACCGATCAGAACACTGAAGCTTTCTTT
V gene: TRBV20-1; CDR3 length: 17; clone size: many; J gene: TRBJ2-3; D gene: NA; CDR3 protein: CSASPLSLATSTDTQYF; CDR3 DNA: TGCAGTGCTAGCCCACTATCGCTAGCGACCAGCACAGATACGCAGTATTTT
V gene: TRBV20-1; CDR3 length: 15; clone size: few; J gene: TRBJ2-5; D gene: TRBD1; CDR3 protein: CSARKQGASQETQYF; CDR3 DNA: TGCAGTGCTAGAAAGCAGGGGGCGTCACAAGAGACCCAGTACTTC
V gene: TRBV6-1; CDR3 length: 16; clone size: NA; J gene: TRBJ1-5; D gene: TRBD1; CDR3 protein: CASSELTGEGNQPQHF; CDR3 DNA: TGTGCCAGCAGTGAATTGACAGGGGAGGGGAATCAGCCCCAGCATTTT
V gene: TRBV20-1; CDR3 length: 15; clone size: many; J gene: TRBJ2-1; D gene: TRBD2; CDR3 protein: CSAREGGGSYNEQFF; CDR3 DNA: TGCAGTGCTAGAGAGGGCGGGGGGTCCTACAATGAGCAGTTCTTC
V gene: TRBV9; CDR3 length: 15; clone size: many; J gene: TRBJ2-3; D gene: TRBD2; CDR3 protein: CASSVRTSGTDTQYF; CDR3 DNA: TGTGCCAGCAGCGTACGGACTAGCGGCACAGATACGCAGTATTTT
V gene: TRBV9; CDR3 length: 14; clone size: NA; J gene: TRBJ2-3; D gene: TRBD1; CDR3 protein: CASSATGARDTQYF; CDR3 DNA: TGTGCCAGCAGCGCGACAGGGGCGAGAGATACGCAGTATTTT
V gene: TRBV20-1; CDR3 length: 13; clone size: medium-sized; J gene: TRBJ2-7; D gene: TRBD1; CDR3 protein: CSARETGEYEQYF; CDR3 DNA: TGCAGTGCTAGAGAGACAGGGGAATACGAGCAGTACTTC
V gene: TRBV20-1; CDR3 length: 13; clone size: many; J gene: TRBJ2-1; D gene: TRBD2; CDR3 protein: CSARRLWTSGNLF; CDR3 DNA: TGCAGTGCTAGGAGGCTCTGGACTAGCGGGAATCTCTTC